This T cell receptor beta chain is from a study of T cell changes during pregnancy in multiple sclerosis. Sequencing was performed with immunoSEQ multiplex PCR; in TCRdb, only in-frame clones are kept and a portion is missing. The sample has 74,000 or so clones; around nine tenths are singletons. Germline V lookup: CDR1 MNHEY, CDR2 SVGAGI. The CDR3 loop spans 14 amino acids. V lost 5 bases and J 0 bases, leaving 10 bases between the germline ends. The receptor comes from a female donor with multiple sclerosis, enrolled in a pregnancy study. The source was CD4+ T cells from peripheral blood mononuclear cells, collected before pregnancy. This rearrangement joins TRBV6-5 to TRBJ1-2; D is unresolved. CDR3 in amino acids: CASSLRNANYGYTF. Here the CDR3 DNA reads TGTGCCAGCAGTCTCAGGAACGCTAACTATGGCTACACCTTC.